Below, one T cell receptor (beta chain) is given with its context. What it recognizes is unknown. This sample is drawn from a study of cytomegalovirus exposure and HLA in healthy donors. Study overall: Among 150 million to 200 million T cells, an earlier analysis found 90 million to 130 million unique TCR beta sequences.

PCR involved 60 Vbeta and 13 Jbeta primers. Measured with immunoSEQ multiplex PCR; TCRdb has only the in-frame clones, and not every one. Of some 160,000 clones in the sample, around 74% were seen once. Study-level findings and limits: Rare TCR sequences dominated, though some public TCRs recurred in many donors.

The sequenced material came from PBMCs. This receptor was obtained from a woman aged 25 to 45 in good health and CMV-seronegative.

The CDR3 DNA sequence: TGTGCCAGCAGCTTAATCCAGGGGTCTGGGGCCAACGTCCTGACTTTC. This gives the protein CASSLIQGSGANVLTF. This chain joins TRBV28 and TRBJ2-6, with a weak D call TRBD1 (6 bases). The V gene's germline CDR1 is MDHEN and CDR2 SYDVKM. Trimming cost V 6 bases and J 1 base, with 13 bases left between them. This CDR3 comprises 16 residues.